This T cell receptor beta chain was recovered during a study of blood T cell repertoires in COVID-19 (TCRdb year 2020). Regarding the research as a whole: Samples from collaborators originated in the United States, Italy and Spain and spanned both the acute and convalescent phases of COVID-19. Deeply sampled blood TCRbeta repertoires from subjects exposed to, actively infected with, or recovered from COVID-19 were included in the dataset. Nearly every sample came with metadata listing a de-identified subject ID, COVID-19 status, age in years and sex. Samples were obtained from the ongoing ImmuneRACE study (first 160 participants) and from about 1,300 subjects provided by 6 global collaborators. A freely available public database, intended as a resource for researchers studying the immune response to SARS-CoV-2, is where the repertoires were released. The material from the prospective study consisted of cDNA or gDNA derived from T cells, B-cell-depleted T cells, or PBMCs. HLA class I and class II types, where available, came from metadata supplied by the sample provider rather than from assay-based typing.

What the study reported, not specific to this receptor: The quantity of clinical and demographic metadata differed by source and by participant and was supplied without curation.

Each collaborating institution followed its own protocols to collect whole blood in K2EDTA tubes. For TCRbeta analysis, collaborator samples were shipped as frozen whole blood, as isolated PBMCs, or as DNA extracted from either sample type. TCRbeta CDR3 regions were amplified from genomic DNA by means of the immunoSEQ Assay, a bias-controlled multiplex PCR. The source study handled its data this way. The number of nucleated cells in each sample was estimated by amplification of reference gene primers within the assay. To quantify the absolute abundance of each unique TCRbeta CDR3 rearrangement, sequence reads were collapsed and filtered. Productive Simpson clonality was computed per sample as the square root of Simpson's diversity index over productive rearrangements. The table comes from immuneACCESS by way of TCRdb, which keeps in-frame sequences with V and J called. Part of the clones is missing from these tables; in studies checked, under half for an unresolved V gene and the rest for unknown reasons. The V and J calls and clone size are taken from that table; D and trimming were inferred from the DNA. This sample is represented by approximately 220,000 clones; about 83% of them were singletons. The ten largest make up under 3% of the sample.

This clone was observed a handful of times. Its antigen is unknown. No base quality information exists; no much larger clone differs at one position. CDR1 and CDR2 (KGHSH, LQKENI) derive from the germline V gene. V is trimmed back by 6 bases and J by 3 bases, and the junction contains 1 base that no gene match accounts for. From cysteine to phenylalanine, the CDR3 is 13 amino acids long. Just CDR3 DNA is preserved here, 39 bases in frame from base 1. Sequenced material: peripheral blood. The chain was built from TRBV18 and TRBJ2-5, with TRBD2 identical over 10 junction bases. The source is a woman aged 40 to 50 with active or convalescent COVID-19. CDR3 region: CASSGLAEETQYF. The DNA is as follows: TGTGCCAGCTCCGGACTAGCGGAAGAGACCCAGTACTTC.